Sequencing of this T cell receptor (beta chain) was carried out in a study of blood T cell repertoires in COVID-19. In the study overall: The origin of the acute and convalescent COVID-19 samples was the United States, Italy and Spain. T cells, B-cell-depleted T cells, or PBMCs provided the cDNA or gDNA that served as material.

How the authors handled the data: Nucleated cell number was recorded as an estimate derived from reference gene primer amplification. TCRdb's copy holds only in-frame clones and misses some; the assay was immunoSEQ multiplex PCR. The D gene and trimming were derived from the DNA, and the V and J assignments and clone size from that table. This sample has hundreds of thousands of clones; around 80% occur once, and the top ten carry 1.9%. Germline V gives CDR1 SNHLY, CDR2 FYNNEI. CDR3 size: 15 residues. V lost 6 bases and J lost 4, with 18 bases in between. The sequenced material came from peripheral blood. This sequence joins TRBV2 and TRBJ2-5; a possible D gene is TRBD2 (7 bases). This TCR was sampled from a woman aged 80 or over with acute or convalescent COVID-19. CDR3 sequence (DNA): TGTGCCAGCAGACGGGATGGCGGGGGCGGAGAGACCCAGTACTTC. As protein: CASRRDGGGGETQYF.